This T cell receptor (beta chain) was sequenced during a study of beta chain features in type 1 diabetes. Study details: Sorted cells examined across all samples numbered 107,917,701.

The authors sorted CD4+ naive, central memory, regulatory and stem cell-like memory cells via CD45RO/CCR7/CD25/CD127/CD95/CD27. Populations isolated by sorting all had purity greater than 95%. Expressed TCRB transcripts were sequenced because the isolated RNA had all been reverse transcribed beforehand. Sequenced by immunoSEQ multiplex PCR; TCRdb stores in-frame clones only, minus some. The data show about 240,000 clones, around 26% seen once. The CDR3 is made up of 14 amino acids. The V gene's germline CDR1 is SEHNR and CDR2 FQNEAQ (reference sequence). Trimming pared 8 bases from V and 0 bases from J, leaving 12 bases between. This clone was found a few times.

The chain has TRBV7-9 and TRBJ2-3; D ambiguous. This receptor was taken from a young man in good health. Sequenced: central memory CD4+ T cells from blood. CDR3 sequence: CASGIGGSTDTQYF. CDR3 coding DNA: TGTGCCAGCGGCATTGGCGGTAGCACAGATACGCAGTATTTT.